The rows below give T cell receptor beta chains drawn from one sample of a study of cytomegalovirus exposure and HLA in healthy donors. Produced via immunoSEQ multiplex PCR; TCRdb's table is partial and in-frame only. The table has about 150,000 clones, about 86% seen once. The material sequenced was PBMCs. All receptors come from a human donor in good health. Both conserved end residues are part of each CDR3. A D gene is named only where the DNA matches it firmly. Clone size is stated in some rows and not others, as once, few, many or a class when expanded.

D	J	V	length	size	CDR3	DNA
NA	TRBJ1-2	TRBV7-9	15	few	CASSTTTGLNYGYTF	TGTGCCAGCAGCACGACGACAGGTTTGAACTATGGCTACACCTTC
TRBD2	TRBJ2-3	TRBV30	16	NA	CAWSVGLAGGQDTQYF	TGTGCCTGGAGTGTAGGGCTAGCGGGAGGGCAAGATACGCAGTATTTT
NA	TRBJ1-2	TRBV19	14	NA	CASSSDRSYYGYTF	TGTGCCAGTAGCTCAGACAGGTCTTACTATGGCTACACCTTC
NA	TRBJ2-7	TRBV9	15	NA	CASSGGVGYSYEQYF	TGTGCCAGCAGCGGGGGGGTGGGTTATTCCTACGAGCAGTACTTC
TRBD2	TRBJ2-1	TRBV15	18	NA	CATSRDSASGSLYNEQFF	TGTGCCACCAGCAGAGATTCGGCTAGCGGGAGCCTCTACAATGAGCAGTTCTTC
NA	TRBJ2-1	TRBV7-2	14	NA	CASSIRAGNNEQFF	TGTGCCAGCAGCATACGCGCGGGTAACAATGAGCAGTTCTTC
NA	TRBJ2-2	TRBV9	14	NA	CASSVGHNTGELFF	TGTGCCAGCAGCGTGGGCCATAACACCGGGGAGCTGTTTTTT
TRBD1	TRBJ1-1	TRBV7-2	15	NA	CASSLGQGGSDEAFF	TGTGCCAGCAGCTTAGGACAGGGCGGTAGCGATGAAGCTTTCTTT
TRBD1	TRBJ1-1	TRBV5-1	14	NA	CATSRSSQGTEAFF	TGCGCCACCAGCCGGAGTTCACAGGGGACTGAAGCTTTCTTT
NA	TRBJ2-1	TRBV10-3	13	NA	CAISNWGGIEQFF	TGTGCCATCAGCAATTGGGGCGGGATCGAGCAGTTCTTC
TRBD2	TRBJ2-1	TRBV30	15	NA	CAWKTSGSSYNEQFF	TGTGCCTGGAAGACTAGCGGAAGCTCCTACAATGAGCAGTTCTTC
TRBD1	TRBJ2-3	TRBV4-1	16	NA	CASSQSYRGNEDTQYF	TGCGCCAGCAGCCAATCGTACAGGGGCAATGAGGATACGCAGTATTTT
TRBD1	TRBJ1-5	TRBV6-1	20	NA	CASSEAIPGTGGFSNQPQHF	TGTGCCAGCAGTGAAGCGATCCCCGGGACAGGGGGCTTTAGCAATCAGCCCCAGCATTTT
NA	TRBJ2-1	TRBV27	14	NA	CASSSWGRYNEQFF	TGTGCCAGCAGTTCATGGGGGAGGTACAATGAGCAGTTCTTC
NA	TRBJ1-1	TRBV18	13	NA	CASSPRTETEAFF	TGTGCCAGCTCACCACGAACAGAAACTGAAGCTTTCTTT
NA	TRBJ1-4	TRBV7-9	15	NA	CASSHNLGLNEKLFF	TGTGCCAGCAGCCACAACCTGGGGCTTAATGAAAAACTGTTTTTT
TRBD2	TRBJ2-1	TRBV7-9	15	NA	CASSPRGEPYNEQFF	TGTGCCAGCAGCCCTCGGGGGGAACCCTACAATGAGCAGTTCTTC
TRBD1	TRBJ1-2	TRBV6-1	14	NA	CASRDSGTGGGYTF	TGTGCCAGCAGGGATTCCGGGACAGGGGGTGGCTACACCTTC
NA	TRBJ1-1	TRBV11-2	14	NA	CASSLSPGDTEAFF	TGTGCCAGCAGCTTATCCCCGGGGGACACTGAAGCTTTCTTT
NA	TRBJ1-2	TRBV11-2	13	few	CASSRGVAYGYTF	TGTGCCAGCAGCCGGGGGGTGGCCTATGGCTACACCTTC
NA	TRBJ1-6	TRBV12-5	18	NA	CASGFRLWGGGYNSPLHF	TGTGCTAGTGGTTTCCGACTTTGGGGGGGCGGCTATAATTCACCCCTCCACTTT
NA	TRBJ2-7	TRBV11-1	17	NA	CASSLLIGQSIPTKQYF	TGTGCCAGCAGCTTATTGATAGGACAGTCGATTCCTACGAAGCAGTACTTC
TRBD1	TRBJ1-1	TRBV5-4	15	NA	CASSPTGGRNTEAFF	TGTGCCAGCAGCCCAACAGGGGGCCGGAACACTGAAGCTTTCTTT
TRBD2	TRBJ2-1	TRBV5-1	16	NA	CASSGGLAGGYNEQFF	TGCGCCAGCAGCGGGGGACTAGCGGGGGGGTACAATGAGCAGTTCTTC